The rows below give T cell receptor beta chains drawn from one sample of a study of persistence of HIV-infected CD4 T cells. The protocol was immunoSEQ multiplex PCR, while the TCRdb copy is restricted to in-frame clones and leaves out a portion. The data contain just under 65,000 clones, under 80% of them singletons. For these receptors, no antigen is known. The sequencing used CD4+ T cells sorted from PBMCs after approximately 19-hour stimulation, collected from a patient who received antiretroviral therapy. The origin of the receptors is an adult man with HIV who was CMV-seropositive. The CDR3 runs from the conserved cysteine through the conserved F or W. The D gene is left open where the match is weak. Expanded clones get a size class; other rows say once, few or many, or leave the size out.

j_call: TRBJ2-7; d_call: TRBD1; clone_size: .; cdr3_length: 13; v_call: TRBV12-3/TRBV12-4; cdr3_aa: CASSYHGTGEQYF; cdr3_nt: TGTGCCAGCAGCTACCATGGGACAGGAGAGCAGTACTTC
j_call: TRBJ1-2; d_call: .; clone_size: .; cdr3_length: 15; v_call: TRBV3-1/TRBV3-2; cdr3_aa: CASSQYEVRKGGYTF; cdr3_nt: TGTGCCAGCAGCCAATATGAAGTACGGAAGGGTGGCTACACCTTC
j_call: TRBJ2-3; d_call: .; clone_size: .; cdr3_length: 14; v_call: TRBV6-1; cdr3_aa: CASSESTGTDTQYF; cdr3_nt: TGTGCCAGCAGTGAATCCACTGGCACAGATACGCAGTATTTT
j_call: TRBJ2-3; d_call: TRBD2; clone_size: .; cdr3_length: 16; v_call: TRBV28; cdr3_aa: CASISLASGSSDTQYF; cdr3_nt: TGTGCCAGCATCAGTCTCGCTAGCGGCTCTTCAGATACGCAGTATTTT
j_call: TRBJ1-6; d_call: TRBD1; clone_size: .; cdr3_length: 16; v_call: TRBV4-1; cdr3_aa: CASSPNIQGWNSPLHF; cdr3_nt: TGCGCCAGCAGCCCAAACATACAGGGGTGGAATTCACCCCTCCACTTT
j_call: TRBJ2-1; d_call: TRBD1; clone_size: .; cdr3_length: 17; v_call: TRBV13; cdr3_aa: CASSLERTGVSYNEQFF; cdr3_nt: TGTGCCAGCAGCTTGGAGAGGACAGGGGTTTCCTACAATGAGCAGTTCTTC
j_call: TRBJ1-1; d_call: .; clone_size: .; cdr3_length: 13; v_call: TRBV2; cdr3_aa: CASSQEGNTEAFF; cdr3_nt: TGTGCCAGCAGTCAGGAGGGGAACACTGAAGCTTTCTTT
j_call: TRBJ2-2; d_call: TRBD2; clone_size: .; cdr3_length: 16; v_call: TRBV7-9; cdr3_aa: CASSFTSGGNTGELFF; cdr3_nt: TGTGCCAGCAGCTTTACTAGCGGGGGGAACACCGGGGAGCTGTTTTTT
j_call: TRBJ2-1; d_call: .; clone_size: .; cdr3_length: 13; v_call: TRBV2; cdr3_aa: CASSEDRRNEQFF; cdr3_nt: TGTGCCAGCAGTGAGGACAGACGGAATGAGCAGTTCTTC
j_call: TRBJ1-6; d_call: .; clone_size: .; cdr3_length: 14; v_call: TRBV6-1; cdr3_aa: CASSEVLGVTPLHF; cdr3_nt: TGTGCCAGCAGTGAAGTGCTCGGGGTGACACCCCTCCACTTT
j_call: TRBJ1-1; d_call: .; clone_size: .; cdr3_length: 13; v_call: TRBV15; cdr3_aa: CATSREKHTEAFF; cdr3_nt: TGTGCCACCAGCAGAGAGAAACACACTGAAGCTTTCTTT
j_call: TRBJ1-6; d_call: TRBD1; clone_size: .; cdr3_length: 19; v_call: TRBV18; cdr3_aa: CASSPQSPGLDRGDSPLHF; cdr3_nt: TGTGCCAGCTCACCACAGTCCCCAGGCCTGGACAGGGGTGATTCACCCCTCCACTTT
j_call: TRBJ1-6; d_call: TRBD1; clone_size: .; cdr3_length: 13; v_call: TRBV9; cdr3_aa: CASSSGTGSSLHF; cdr3_nt: TGTGCCAGCAGCTCCGGGACAGGCTCTTCCCTCCACTTT
j_call: TRBJ1-1; d_call: .; clone_size: once; cdr3_length: 13; v_call: TRBV20-1; cdr3_aa: CSASTGWFTEAFF; cdr3_nt: TGCAGTGCTAGTACAGGGTGGTTCACTGAAGCTTTCTTT
j_call: TRBJ2-7; d_call: TRBD2; clone_size: .; cdr3_length: 16; v_call: TRBV3-1/TRBV3-2; cdr3_aa: CASSQEPSGVPREQYF; cdr3_nt: TGTGCCAGCAGCCAAGAACCTAGCGGGGTGCCTCGGGAGCAGTACTTC
j_call: TRBJ1-4; d_call: .; clone_size: few; cdr3_length: 11; v_call: TRBV28; cdr3_aa: CATVEHEKLFF; cdr3_nt: TGTGCCACAGTAGAACATGAAAAACTGTTTTTT
j_call: TRBJ2-3; d_call: .; clone_size: once; cdr3_length: 14; v_call: TRBV20-1; cdr3_aa: CSASWPPSTDTQYF; cdr3_nt: TGCAGTGCTAGTTGGCCGCCTAGCACAGATACGCAGTATTTT
j_call: TRBJ2-7; d_call: .; clone_size: once; cdr3_length: 13; v_call: TRBV3-1/TRBV3-2; cdr3_aa: CASSQRDQGEQYF; cdr3_nt: TGTGCCAGCAGCCAGAGGGACCAGGGCGAGCAGTACTTC
j_call: TRBJ1-1; d_call: .; clone_size: .; cdr3_length: 15; v_call: TRBV27; cdr3_aa: CASYPRGEGATEAFF; cdr3_nt: TGTGCCAGTTACCCTAGGGGGGAAGGGGCCACTGAAGCTTTCTTT
j_call: TRBJ2-3; d_call: TRBD2; clone_size: .; cdr3_length: 15; v_call: TRBV20-1; cdr3_aa: CSASPSRGGTDTQYF; cdr3_nt: TGCAGTGCTAGTCCCTCTCGGGGGGGGACAGATACGCAGTATTTT
j_call: TRBJ1-5; d_call: TRBD1; clone_size: .; cdr3_length: 15; v_call: TRBV19; cdr3_aa: CASSDGQGPNQPQHF; cdr3_nt: TGTGCCAGTAGCGACGGACAGGGGCCCAATCAGCCCCAGCATTTT
j_call: TRBJ1-5; d_call: .; clone_size: .; cdr3_length: 16; v_call: TRBV28; cdr3_aa: CASSLGVRTNNQPQHF; cdr3_nt: TGTGCCAGCAGTTTAGGTGTGCGGACTAACAATCAGCCCCAGCATTTT
j_call: TRBJ1-2; d_call: TRBD1; clone_size: .; cdr3_length: 15; v_call: TRBV7-6; cdr3_aa: CASRPQGALSYGYTF; cdr3_nt: TGTGCCAGCAGACCACAGGGGGCGCTCAGCTATGGCTACACCTTC
j_call: TRBJ2-5; d_call: .; clone_size: few; cdr3_length: 13; v_call: TRBV12-3/TRBV12-4; cdr3_aa: CASSLKEVSRRYF; cdr3_nt: TGTGCCAGCAGTTTAAAAGAGGTGTCGCGGCGGTACTTC
j_call: TRBJ2-1; d_call: TRBD2; clone_size: .; cdr3_length: 14; v_call: TRBV20-1; cdr3_aa: CSASVRRGINEQFF; cdr3_nt: TGCAGTGCTAGTGTCCGGCGGGGGATCAATGAGCAGTTCTTC
j_call: TRBJ1-5; d_call: .; clone_size: few; cdr3_length: 12; v_call: TRBV15; cdr3_aa: CATSRDDQPQHF; cdr3_nt: TGTGCCACCAGCAGGGACGATCAGCCCCAGCATTTT
j_call: TRBJ2-3; d_call: TRBD2; clone_size: .; cdr3_length: 17; v_call: TRBV3-1/TRBV3-2; cdr3_aa: CASSQGFSGGPTDTQYF; cdr3_nt: TGTGCCAGCAGCCAAGGTTTTAGCGGGGGGCCCACAGATACGCAGTATTTT
j_call: TRBJ2-7; d_call: TRBD2; clone_size: .; cdr3_length: 19; v_call: TRBV5-6; cdr3_aa: CASRLGTSGGAGVPYEQYF; cdr3_nt: TGTGCCAGCAGGTTGGGAACGAGCGGGGGGGCCGGAGTTCCCTACGAGCAGTACTTC
j_call: TRBJ2-6; d_call: .; clone_size: few; cdr3_length: 15; v_call: TRBV2; cdr3_aa: CASSLGISGANVLTF; cdr3_nt: TGTGCCAGTTCCTTAGGCATTTCTGGGGCCAACGTCCTGACTTTC
j_call: TRBJ1-5; d_call: .; clone_size: .; cdr3_length: 16; v_call: TRBV18; cdr3_aa: CASSPGQSDSNQPQHF; cdr3_nt: TGTGCCAGCTCACCGGGGCAGTCCGATAGCAATCAGCCCCAGCATTTT
j_call: TRBJ1-5; d_call: .; clone_size: few; cdr3_length: 13; v_call: TRBV28; cdr3_aa: CASTWDRNQPQHF; cdr3_nt: TGTGCCAGCACATGGGATCGCAATCAGCCCCAGCATTTT
j_call: TRBJ2-1; d_call: .; clone_size: .; cdr3_length: 14; v_call: TRBV5-1; cdr3_aa: CASSLGLGGYEQFF; cdr3_nt: TGCGCCAGCAGCTTGGGACTAGGAGGTTATGAGCAGTTCTTC
j_call: TRBJ2-7; d_call: TRBD1; clone_size: .; cdr3_length: 15; v_call: TRBV29-1; cdr3_aa: CSVEPFRTGMHEQYF; cdr3_nt: TGCAGCGTTGAACCCTTTCGGACAGGGATGCACGAGCAGTACTTC
j_call: TRBJ2-3; d_call: TRBD1; clone_size: .; cdr3_length: 14; v_call: TRBV5-1; cdr3_aa: CASSSDRGADTQYF; cdr3_nt: TGCGCCAGCAGCTCGGACAGGGGAGCAGATACGCAGTATTTT
j_call: TRBJ1-4; d_call: TRBD1; clone_size: .; cdr3_length: 14; v_call: TRBV5-4; cdr3_aa: CASSFRDRNEKLFF; cdr3_nt: TGTGCCAGCAGCTTCCGGGACAGAAATGAAAAACTGTTTTTT
j_call: TRBJ2-1; d_call: .; clone_size: .; cdr3_length: 15; v_call: TRBV6-6; cdr3_aa: CASTITGPRYNEQFF; cdr3_nt: TGTGCCAGCACCATAACAGGACCCCGCTACAATGAGCAGTTCTTC
j_call: TRBJ1-2; d_call: .; clone_size: .; cdr3_length: 17; v_call: TRBV5-4; cdr3_aa: CASSLGSGAKANYGYTF; cdr3_nt: TGTGCCAGCAGCTTGGGGTCGGGGGCCAAAGCCAACTATGGCTACACCTTC
j_call: TRBJ1-5; d_call: TRBD1; clone_size: .; cdr3_length: 16; v_call: TRBV2; cdr3_aa: CASSDNYRGRDQPQHF; cdr3_nt: TGTGCCAGCAGTGATAACTACAGGGGCCGGGATCAGCCCCAGCATTTT
j_call: TRBJ2-2; d_call: TRBD1; clone_size: .; cdr3_length: 16; v_call: TRBV7-8; cdr3_aa: CASSLAGTGSTGELFF; cdr3_nt: TGTGCCAGCAGCTTAGCGGGGACAGGGTCCACCGGGGAGCTGTTTTTT
j_call: TRBJ1-5; d_call: .; clone_size: .; cdr3_length: 15; v_call: TRBV25-1; cdr3_aa: CASSEGGYSNQPQHF; cdr3_nt: TGTGCCAGCAGTGAGGGGGGTTATAGCAATCAGCCCCAGCATTTT
j_call: TRBJ2-7; d_call: .; clone_size: .; cdr3_length: 15; v_call: TRBV7-8; cdr3_aa: CASSLVSRASYEQYF; cdr3_nt: TGTGCCAGCAGCTTAGTATCCAGGGCCTCCTACGAGCAGTACTTC
j_call: TRBJ1-6; d_call: .; clone_size: few; cdr3_length: 14; v_call: TRBV28; cdr3_aa: CASSLLQGDSPLHF; cdr3_nt: TGTGCCAGCAGTTTATTACAGGGAGATTCACCCCTCCACTTT
j_call: TRBJ2-3; d_call: .; clone_size: .; cdr3_length: 15; v_call: TRBV6-2/TRBV6-3; cdr3_aa: CASSSRTSSTDTQYF; cdr3_nt: TGTGCCAGCAGCTCAAGGACCTCGTCCACAGATACGCAGTATTTT
j_call: TRBJ2-7; d_call: TRBD2; clone_size: .; cdr3_length: 16; v_call: TRBV15; cdr3_aa: CATSRGSGSLSYEQYF; cdr3_nt: TGTGCCACCAGCAGAGGTAGCGGGTCCCTCTCCTACGAGCAGTACTTC
j_call: TRBJ1-2; d_call: .; clone_size: few; cdr3_length: 12; v_call: TRBV25-1; cdr3_aa: CASSELYYGYTF; cdr3_nt: TGTGCCAGCAGTGAGTTGTACTATGGCTACACCTTC
j_call: TRBJ1-5; d_call: .; clone_size: .; cdr3_length: 16; v_call: TRBV21-1; cdr3_aa: CASSPRGQGHNQPQHF; cdr3_nt: TGTGCCAGCAGCCCCCGGGGACAGGGACACAATCAGCCCCAGCATTTT
j_call: TRBJ2-2; d_call: TRBD1; clone_size: .; cdr3_length: 16; v_call: TRBV5-1; cdr3_aa: CASSLDLTGRTGELFF; cdr3_nt: TGCGCCAGCAGCTTGGATCTGACAGGGCGGACCGGGGAGCTGTTTTTT
j_call: TRBJ1-4; d_call: .; clone_size: .; cdr3_length: 15; v_call: TRBV6-5; cdr3_aa: CASRNQPGPNEKLFF; cdr3_nt: TGTGCCAGCCGAAACCAGCCGGGACCCAATGAAAAACTGTTTTTT
j_call: TRBJ1-1; d_call: .; clone_size: once; cdr3_length: 16; v_call: TRBV6-5; cdr3_aa: CASSYSSPPMNTEAFF; cdr3_nt: TGTGCCAGCAGTTACTCGAGTCCTCCTATGAACACTGAAGCTTTCTTT
j_call: TRBJ2-7; d_call: .; clone_size: .; cdr3_length: 13; v_call: TRBV27; cdr3_aa: CASSSYPGYEQYF; cdr3_nt: TGTGCCAGCAGTTCATACCCCGGGTACGAGCAGTACTTC
j_call: TRBJ1-2; d_call: TRBD1; clone_size: .; cdr3_length: 13; v_call: TRBV6-5; cdr3_aa: CASSYPGGDGYTF; cdr3_nt: TGTGCCAGCAGTTACCCAGGGGGCGATGGCTACACCTTC
j_call: TRBJ2-7; d_call: TRBD1; clone_size: .; cdr3_length: 15; v_call: TRBV6-5; cdr3_aa: CASSLGGTGPYEQYF; cdr3_nt: TGTGCCAGCAGCCTAGGGGGGACAGGCCCCTACGAGCAGTACTTC
j_call: TRBJ1-1; d_call: TRBD1; clone_size: .; cdr3_length: 13; v_call: TRBV3-1/TRBV3-2; cdr3_aa: CASTSGQGRGAFF; cdr3_nt: TGTGCCAGCACCTCAGGACAGGGCAGGGGAGCTTTCTTT
j_call: TRBJ1-1; d_call: .; clone_size: few; cdr3_length: 13; v_call: TRBV3-1/TRBV3-2; cdr3_aa: CASSQGGRTEAFF; cdr3_nt: TGTGCCAGCAGCCAAGGGGGACGCACTGAAGCTTTCTTT
j_call: TRBJ1-5; d_call: .; clone_size: .; cdr3_length: 16; v_call: TRBV27; cdr3_aa: CASSLRGANSNQPQHF; cdr3_nt: TGTGCCAGCAGTTTGAGGGGGGCGAATAGCAATCAGCCCCAGCATTTT
j_call: TRBJ1-1; d_call: .; clone_size: .; cdr3_length: 14; v_call: TRBV5-1; cdr3_aa: CASGGGRLNTEAFF; cdr3_nt: TGCGCCAGCGGGGGGGGCCGCTTGAACACTGAAGCTTTCTTT
j_call: TRBJ1-5; d_call: .; clone_size: .; cdr3_length: 13; v_call: TRBV29-1; cdr3_aa: CSVFTAPGEPQHF; cdr3_nt: TGCAGCGTTTTTACAGCTCCAGGAGAGCCCCAGCATTTT
j_call: TRBJ2-7; d_call: TRBD2; clone_size: .; cdr3_length: 13; v_call: TRBV20-1; cdr3_aa: CSASQSGGNEQYF; cdr3_nt: TGCAGTGCTAGTCAGAGCGGGGGAAACGAGCAGTACTTC
j_call: TRBJ1-2; d_call: .; clone_size: .; cdr3_length: 15; v_call: TRBV19; cdr3_aa: CASSPQALMIYGYTF; cdr3_nt: TGTGCCAGTAGCCCCCAGGCCCTAATGATCTATGGCTACACCTTC